The entry below describes one T cell receptor (beta chain). Its antigen has not been determined. Per-base qualities were not stored, and no clone one base away is much larger. The CDR3 regions of human TCRbeta chains were analyzed by immunosequencing. For the original study's pipeline: TCRs in the repertoires were matched against a reference library of SARS-CoV-2-specific TCRs that had been generated with the MIRA antigen-specificity platform. Breadth was defined as the fraction of unique TCRs that were SARS-CoV-2-associated, and depth was defined as the fraction of total T cells that were SARS-CoV-2-associated. Using the MIRA data, each spike-specific TCR was mapped to the spike region that the TCR reacts to and placed in a CD4 or CD8 class. Log10-transformed breadth and depth values were compared by one-way ANOVA with Sidak's multiple comparisons tests. The clones in this table, taken by TCRdb from immuneACCESS, are in-frame only. Not every clone is retained; where verified, under half of the shortfall comes from an unresolved V gene, and the cause of the rest is unknown. V and J calls plus clone size are reproduced from that table; the DNA served to infer D and trimming. Present in this sample are 150,000 to 200,000 clones, around 95% of which were seen just once. Together, the top ten hold approximately 0.6% of the sample.

This sample stems from a study of T cell responses to AZD1222 COVID-19 vaccine (dated by TCRdb to the early 2020s). Study-level background: AZD1222 recipients given second doses at about 4 weeks or at about 12 weeks were pooled, since spike-specific TCR depth and breadth were not found to differ between the two schedules. TCR sequencing was performed for 230 to 250 trial participants, of whom approximately 200 were given two doses of AZD1222 and approximately 26 were given two doses of MenACWY control vaccine. Trial participants were enrolled into age subgroups of 18-55, 56-69 and 70-plus years, which contained 148, 28 and 57 TCR-sequenced participants, respectively. Overall results and qualifications from the work: Participants were mostly white British, with more females than males. The authors suggested clonal diversity may have been underestimated. Because no samples from the day 14 peak response were available, repertoires could be characterized only after the peak T cell response. Vaccine-associated CD4 TCRs spanned the whole spike protein, with dominant responses in regions 160-218 and 743-854. Spike-specific TCR breadth and depth rose significantly after two AZD1222 doses compared with day 0 and with MenACWY recipients. In the small 56-69-year group, the increase in depth fell short of significance, most likely because of low power. Only six or seven AZD1222 recipients were SARS-CoV-2 seropositive at baseline, limiting conclusions about previously exposed vaccinees. Reportedly, close to half of the unique spike-specific TCRs recognized epitopes lying outside the regions that are mutated in the B.1.351 and B.1.1.7 variants.

Sample time point, as interpreted from the label and publication: baseline before first vaccination. Samples from vaccinated people were obtained from the UK trials COV001 and COV002, which included a single-blind randomized controlled phase 2/3 trial of AZD1222 (ChAdOx1 nCoV-19) in healthy adults. For TCRbeta chain sequencing, PBMC samples from trial participants were taken at day 0 and at day 28 after the second dose. V and J lose 0 bases and 1 base, and a span of 10 bases separates them. Measured from the cysteine to the phenylalanine, the CDR3 is 16 residues long. Only the CDR3 DNA stays, 48 bases, in frame from base 1. The germline V gene supplies CDR1 SGHVS and CDR2 FNYEAQ.

This sequence originates from an adult in good health. This receptor chain uses TRBV7-6 and TRBJ1-5; the D gene remains uncertain. The material was peripheral blood, obtained on day 0 of AZD1222 vaccination. Here the CDR3 is given as CASSLAGGSSNQPQHF. The DNA is TGTGCCAGCAGCTTAGCAGGAGGGAGCAGCAATCAGCCCCAGCATTTT.